One and the same sample provided the 30 T cell receptor beta chains below, sequenced in a study of blood T cell repertoires in COVID-19. Clones were sequenced by immunoSEQ multiplex PCR, and TCRdb holds only the in-frame ones, with some missing. The repertoire holds roughly 200,000 clones, about 85% seen once, with 4% to 5% in the top ten. The sample taken for sequencing was peripheral blood. All receptors derive from a woman aged 80 or older with acute or convalescent COVID-19.

This chain uses TRBV21-1 with TRBJ2-5; the D call TRBD2 from the table was never checked on the DNA. TRBV21-1 is an annotated pseudogene. This CDR3 has 17 residues. The CDR3 loop reads CASSKGGGGAGQETQYF. As DNA, the CDR3 is TGTGCCAGCAGCAAAGGAGGAGGAGGAGCGGGTCAAGAGACCCAGTACTTC.

The V and J genes are TRBV5-4 and TRBJ2-3; 9 positions agree with TRBD1. J was trimmed by 0 bases and V by 4 bases; bases with no gene match: 6. This CDR3 region has 16 residues. Germline lookup yields CDR1 SGHNT and CDR2 YYREEE (reference sequence). The CDR3 DNA is TGTGCCAGCAGCATTCCGGGACAGGGCAGCACAGATACGCAGTATTTT. Translation gives CASSIPGQGSTDTQYF.

The chain couples TRBV19 to TRBJ1-5, with TRBD1 matching over 9 bases. Germline trimming cut 6 bases from V and 1 base from J; bases unmatched to any gene: 4. The CDR3 length is 15 residues. In germline, CDR1 is LNHDA, CDR2 SQIVND (reference sequence). In DNA, the CDR3 is TGTGCCAGTAGGACAGGGGGGAGCAGCAATCAGCCCCAGCATTTT. Protein sequence: CASRTGGSSNQPQHF.

This chain links TRBV6-4 with TRBJ1-1; 7 bases align to TRBD1. V was pared by 4 bases and J by 1 base, with 3 bases of the junction left unmatched. The length of the CDR3 is 14 residues. The germline gives CDR1 MRHNA, CDR2 SNTAGT. Here the CDR3 reads CASSVTGKNTEAFF. The CDR3 nucleotides read TGTGCCAGCAGTGTGACAGGGAAGAACACTGAAGCTTTCTTT.

The rearrangement uses TRBV30 and TRBJ1-3; tentative D call: TRBD1 (5 bases). CDR3 length equals 14 residues. Germline CDR1 reads GTSNPN; CDR2 reads SVGIG (reference sequence). V was pared by 4 bases and J by 2 bases, with 12 bases between. The CDR3 DNA is TGTGCCTGGATAGGCTCAGGGACTGGAAACACCATATATTTT. Its translation: CAWIGSGTGNTIYF.

V is TRBV14 and J is TRBJ1-2, with 9 bases matching TRBD1. The CDR3 has 15 residues. Germline CDR1 reads SGHDN; CDR2 reads FVKESK. Germline trimming cut 4 bases from V and 7 bases from J; bases unmatched to any gene: 10. CDR3 DNA: TGTGCCAGCAGCCCAGCCGGGACAGGGTTAATTGGCTACACCTTC. Protein sequence: CASSPAGTGLIGYTF.

A few counts support this clone. The chain uses TRBV7-6 and TRBJ1-1; TRBD1 matches 7 bases. With V trimmed by 5 bases and J by 10 bases, 16 bases remained unmatched. Germline V lookup: CDR1 SGHVS, CDR2 FNYEAQ. The CDR3 has 15 amino acids. The CDR3 is CASSPQTGTPVSAFF. The CDR3 bases are TGTGCCAGCAGCCCCCAGACAGGGACCCCGGTCTCAGCTTTCTTT.

The chain uses TRBV27 and TRBJ1-1; D gene uncertain. The CDR3 covers 14 residues. The germline V gene has CDR1 MNHEY and CDR2 SMNVEV (reference sequence). Deletions cut 4 bases from V and 2 bases from J, with 11 bases between. The CDR3, as DNA: TGTGCCAGCAGTTCTAGTGCCCTTAACACTGAAGCTTTCTTT. This encodes CASSSSALNTEAFF.

The CDR3 nucleotides are TGTGCCAGCAGCGAATTACAGGGCCCTACCCGTATGGCTAATGAAAAACTGTTTTTT. This encodes CASSELQGPTRMANEKLFF. The chain uses TRBV21-1 and TRBJ1-4; the D call of TRBD1 is as the table states it, not checked on the DNA. TRBV21-1 is noted as a pseudogene. The CDR3 loop spans 19 amino acids.

The chain couples TRBV9 to TRBJ1-6; maybe TRBD1 (5 bases). The CDR3 totals 15 residues. Germline CDR1 reads SGDLS; CDR2 reads YYNGEE. The germline V and J ends were trimmed by 4 bases and 8 bases, with 16 bases remaining between them. CDR3 residues: CASSLFRDADSPLHF. The CDR3 DNA follows: TGTGCCAGCAGCCTATTCAGGGATGCTGATTCACCCCTCCACTTT.

The rearrangement links TRBV5-1 to TRBJ2-3, with 8 positions matching TRBD1. Germline V CDR1 and CDR2: SGHRS, YFSETQ. The V and J ends lost 0 bases and 3 bases, in that order; junction bases with no gene match: 3. This CDR3 is 15 amino acids long. CDR3 protein: CASSLGTGITDTQYF. For the CDR3, the DNA is TGCGCCAGCAGCTTGGGGACAGGGATAACAGATACGCAGTATTTT.

Here the CDR3 reads CASSLEREEFVQYF. The CDR3 coding sequence is TGCGCCAGCAGCTTGGAGCGGGAGGAGTTCGTGCAGTACTTC. The V gene is TRBV5-1, the J gene TRBJ2-7; 9 nucleotides line up with TRBD2. V lost 0 bases and J lost 9; bases outside the gene matches: 7. CDR3 length equals 14 residues. Germline CDR1 is SGHRS and CDR2 is YFSETQ.

J is TRBJ1-3 and V is TRBV5-1; D is undetermined. Germline CDR1 is SGHRS and CDR2 is YFSETQ. V dropped 0 bases and J dropped 2 bases, with 9 bases sitting between them. CDR3 length equals 15 residues. CDR3 protein: CASSLGGSAGNTIYF. DNA of the CDR3: TGCGCCAGCAGCTTGGGAGGGTCTGCTGGAAACACCATATATTTT.

This clone was counted only a few times. V usage is TRBV6-5 and J usage is TRBJ2-5; D is perhaps TRBD2 (6 bases). The CDR3 has 15 amino acids. Trimming shortened V by 6 bases and J by 4 bases, and 18 bases separated the two germline ends. The V gene's germline CDR1 is MNHEY and CDR2 SVGAGI. This CDR3 reads CASRNLLGSAETQYF. CDR3 DNA: TGTGCCAGCAGAAACCTCCTCGGGAGTGCAGAGACCCAGTACTTC.

The chain combines TRBV6-6 with TRBJ2-2; 7 bases map to TRBD1. Unmatched junction bases numbered 3, after V lost 1 base and J lost 1 base. CDR1 and CDR2 from the germline V gene are MNHNY and SVGAGI (reference sequence). The CDR3 sequence is 16 residues long. The CDR3 region is CASSYWGQWNTGELFF. CDR3 coding DNA: TGTGCCAGCAGTTACTGGGGACAGTGGAACACCGGGGAGCTGTTTTTT.

V gene TRBV6-5 combines with J gene TRBJ1-2, with 7 positions matching TRBD1. The ends lost 1 base at V and 1 base at J; junction bases unmatched: 6. Germline V gene sequence: CDR1 MNHEY, CDR2 SVGAGI. The CDR3 is made up of 16 amino acids. For the CDR3, the DNA is TGTGCCAGCAGTTACTGGGACAGAACCAATAACTATGGCTACACCTTC. It translates to CASSYWDRTNNYGYTF.

CDR3 nucleotides: TGTGCCAGCAGCCAAGACCTACTAGCGGGAGCGCTCGGGGAGCTGTTTTTT. This encodes CASSQDLLAGALGELFF. The V gene is TRBV3-1 (or the pseudogene TRBV3-2), the J gene TRBJ2-2, with 11 bases matching TRBD2. The V segment lost 0 bases and the J segment 7 bases; nucleotides outside the gene matches: 7. Germline lookup yields CDR1 LGHDT and CDR2 YNNKEL (reference sequence). The CDR3 covers 17 residues.

The V and J genes are TRBV30 and TRBJ1-6; no clear D gene. The V gene's germline CDR1 is GTSNPN and CDR2 SVGIG (reference sequence). The V end lost 3 bases, the J end lost 6 bases, and 9 bases lay between the germline ends. This CDR3 has 13 amino acids. CDR3: CAWRGESNSPLHF. The DNA of the CDR3 is TGTGCCTGGAGAGGAGAATCTAATTCACCCCTCCACTTT.

The V call is TRBV2, the J call TRBJ1-1, with D tentatively TRBD1 (6 bases). Looked up from germline, CDR1 is SNHLY and CDR2 is FYNNEI. V was clipped by 6 bases and J by 11 bases, with 19 bases between them. This CDR3 has 13 amino acids. The CDR3 loop reads CASRGAAGSFAFF. Written as DNA, the CDR3 is TGTGCCAGCAGGGGGGCGGCGGGCTCGTTCGCTTTCTTT.

The chain combines TRBV6-5 with TRBJ1-5; D is uncertain. The CDR3 runs to 12 residues. Trimming left V 6 bases short and J 9 bases short, with 12 bases between. Germline CDR1 and CDR2: MNHEY and SVGAGI. DNA for the CDR3: TGTGCCAGCAGCAGGCTCAACGGGCCCCAGCATTTT. Its protein product is CASSRLNGPQHF.

V usage is TRBV5-4 and J usage is TRBJ1-2; no reliable D call. Per germline, CDR1 SGHNT and CDR2 YYREEE (reference sequence). This CDR3 region has 14 residues. Trimming shortened V by 0 bases and J by 7 bases, and 13 bases separated the two germline ends. This chain's CDR3 is CASSLGGPIPGYTF. In nucleotides, the CDR3 is TGTGCCAGCAGCTTGGGTGGGCCAATCCCTGGCTACACCTTC.

The DNA for the CDR3 is TGTGCCAGCAGCCTTACAGGGCCCGGCTACACCTTC. Translating it yields CASSLTGPGYTF. The chain employs TRBV7-9 and TRBJ1-2; maybe TRBD1 (6 bases). This CDR3 comprises 12 residues. The germline V and J ends were trimmed by 5 bases and 8 bases, with 12 bases remaining between them. Germline V gene data show CDR1 as SEHNR and CDR2 as FQNEAQ (reference sequence).

The V and J genes are TRBV20-1 and TRBJ1-4, with a possible D match to TRBD1 (5 bases). Germline V lookup: CDR1 DFQATT, CDR2 SNEGSKA (reference sequence). This CDR3 has 13 amino acids. Trimming stripped 3 bases from V and 6 bases from J, with 11 bases between. The CDR3 nucleotides are TGCAGTGCTAGTTGGCAGGGTGATGAAAAACTGTTTTTT. It encodes CSASWQGDEKLFF.

The chain uses TRBV9 and TRBJ1-4, with D possibly matching TRBD1 (5 bases). The length of the CDR3 is 13 residues. The ends were cut back, 4 bases at V and 15 bases at J, with 19 bases in the middle. CDR1 and CDR2 from the germline V gene are SGDLS and YYNGEE. CDR3 region: CASSPLTQGTMFF. The CDR3, as DNA: TGTGCCAGCAGCCCCCTCACGCAGGGAACTATGTTTTTT. Using reference TRBV9 and TRBJ1-4 for the parts outside the CDR3, the full variable domain is DSGVTQTPKHLITATGQRVTLRCSPRSGDLSVYWYQQSLDQGLQFLIQYYNGEERAKGNILERFSAQQFPDLHSELNLSSLELGDSALYFCASSPLTQGTMFFGSGTQLSVL.

The chain joins TRBV11-2 to TRBJ1-5; a possible D gene is TRBD1 (6 bases). Germline assignment: CDR1 SGHAT and CDR2 FQNNGV. Trimming shortened V by 1 base and J by 7 bases, and 11 bases separated the two germline ends. This CDR3 comprises 14 residues. CDR3 DNA: TGTGCCAGCAGCTTAGCCGGGCAGGGGCAGCCCCAGCATTTT. It translates to CASSLAGQGQPQHF. The full variable domain, completed using reference TRBV11-2 and TRBJ1-5, is EAGVAQSPRYKIIEKRQSVAFWCNPISGHATLYWYQQILGQGPKLLIQFQNNGVVDDSQLPKDRFSAERLKGVDSTLKIQPAKLEDSAVYLCASSLAGQGQPQHFGDGTRLSIL.

This clone was detected once. V gene TRBV28 combines with J gene TRBJ2-7, with 8 bases aligning to TRBD1. The germline CDR1 and CDR2 sequences are MDHEN and SYDVKM. The V gene end was trimmed by 8 bases and the J gene end by 3 bases; junction bases not matched to a gene: 9. CDR3 size: 14 residues. The CDR3 region has the DNA TGTGCCAGCTCCGGGACAGGAACCTTCTACGAGCAGTACTTC. Amino acid sequence: CASSGTGTFYEQYF.

The chain uses TRBV30 and TRBJ2-1, with 11 bases matching TRBD1. This CDR3 comprises 15 residues. The germline V gene has CDR1 GTSNPN and CDR2 SVGIG (reference sequence). V dropped 1 base and J dropped 6; count of bases not matched to a gene: 5. The DNA of the CDR3 is TGTGCCTGGAGTGCAGGGGGGACAGGGGGCAATGAGCAGTTCTTC. Its protein is CAWSAGGTGGNEQFF.

Here the CDR3 reads CASSQRRGNTEAFF. The CDR3 bases are TGTGCCAGCAGCCAAAGAAGGGGTAACACTGAAGCTTTCTTT. The chain carries TRBV14 and TRBJ1-1, with D maybe TRBD1 (5 bases). Per the germline V gene, CDR1 is SGHDN and CDR2 is FVKESK. The CDR3 is 14 residues long. Trimming took off 2 bases at V and 2 bases at J, with 9 bases between the two ends.

The gene calls are TRBV11-2 and TRBJ2-1; TRBD1 agrees at 11 bases. J was trimmed by 7 bases and V by 4 bases; bases with no gene match: 6. This CDR3 region has 15 residues. CDR1 is SGHAT, CDR2 FQNNGV, per germline. The CDR3 DNA is TGTGCCAGCAGCTGGACAGGGGGCAATAGGAATGAGCAGTTCTTC. Protein: CASSWTGGNRNEQFF.

This chain connects TRBV2 to TRBJ1-2; TRBD1 might be the D (5 bases). The CDR3 is 13 amino acids. Per germline, CDR1 SNHLY and CDR2 FYNNEI. V lost 7 bases to trimming and J lost 5 bases, with 14 bases between them. CDR3 in DNA: TGTGCCAGCATGCTGGGGCCATGGTATGGCTACACCTTC. Translation gives CASMLGPWYGYTF.